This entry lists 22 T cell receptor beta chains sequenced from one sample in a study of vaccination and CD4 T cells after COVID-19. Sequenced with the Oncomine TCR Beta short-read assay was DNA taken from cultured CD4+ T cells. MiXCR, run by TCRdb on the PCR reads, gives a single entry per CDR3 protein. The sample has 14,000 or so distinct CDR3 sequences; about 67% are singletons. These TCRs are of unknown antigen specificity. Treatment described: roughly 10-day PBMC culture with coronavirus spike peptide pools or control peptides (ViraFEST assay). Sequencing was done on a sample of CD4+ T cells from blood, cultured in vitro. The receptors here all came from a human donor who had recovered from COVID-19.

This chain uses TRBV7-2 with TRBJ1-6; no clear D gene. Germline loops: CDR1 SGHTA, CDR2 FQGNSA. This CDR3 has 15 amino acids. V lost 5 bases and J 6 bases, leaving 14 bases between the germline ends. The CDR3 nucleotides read TGTGCCAGCAGCCAAAAAAGGGTGGGTAATTCACCCCTCCACTTT. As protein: CASSQKRVGNSPLHF.

The CDR3 protein is CASSPFGGAYMNTEAFF. The CDR3 DNA is TGTGCCAGTAGTCCCTTTGGGGGCGCCTATATGAACACTGAAGCTTTCTTT. The V gene is TRBV19, the J gene TRBJ1-1; D may be TRBD1 (6 bases). Trimming took 5 bases from V and 0 from J, leaving 19 bases between them. Looked up from germline, CDR1 is LNHDA and CDR2 is SQIVND (reference sequence). This CDR3 comprises 17 residues.

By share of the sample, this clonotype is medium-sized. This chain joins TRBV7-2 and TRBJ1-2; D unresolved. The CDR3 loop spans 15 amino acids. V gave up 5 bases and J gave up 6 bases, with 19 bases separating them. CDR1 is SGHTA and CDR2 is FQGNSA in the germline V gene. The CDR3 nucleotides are TGTGCCAGCAGCACATACTTAGGCGGGGATCATGGCTACACCTTC. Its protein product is CASSTYLGGDHGYTF.

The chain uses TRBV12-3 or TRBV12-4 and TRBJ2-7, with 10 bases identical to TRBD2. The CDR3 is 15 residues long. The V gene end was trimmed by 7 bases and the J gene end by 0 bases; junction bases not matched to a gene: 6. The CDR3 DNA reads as TGTGCCAGCACCGTAGCGGGAGGAACCTCCTACGAGCAGTACTTC. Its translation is CASTVAGGTSYEQYF.

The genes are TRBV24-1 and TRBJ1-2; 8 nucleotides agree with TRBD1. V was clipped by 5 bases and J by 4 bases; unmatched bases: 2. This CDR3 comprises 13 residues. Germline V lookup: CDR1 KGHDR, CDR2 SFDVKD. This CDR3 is CATSVTGVYGYTF. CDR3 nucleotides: TGTGCCACCAGTGTGACAGGGGTCTATGGCTACACCTTC.

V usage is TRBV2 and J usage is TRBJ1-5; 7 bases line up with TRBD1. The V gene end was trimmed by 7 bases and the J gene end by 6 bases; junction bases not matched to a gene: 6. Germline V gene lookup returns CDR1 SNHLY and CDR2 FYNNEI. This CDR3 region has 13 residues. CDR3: CASMVQGGQPQHF. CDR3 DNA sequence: TGTGCCAGCATGGTGCAGGGGGGTCAGCCCCAGCATTTT.

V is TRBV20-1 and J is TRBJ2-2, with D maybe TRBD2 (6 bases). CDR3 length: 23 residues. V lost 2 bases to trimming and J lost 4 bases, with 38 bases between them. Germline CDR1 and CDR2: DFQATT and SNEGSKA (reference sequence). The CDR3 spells CSARFHPRGDLNSQPKGTGELFF. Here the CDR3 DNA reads TGCAGTGCTAGATTCCACCCCCGCGGGGACCTGAACTCGCAGCCAAAGGGCACCGGGGAGCTGTTTTTT.

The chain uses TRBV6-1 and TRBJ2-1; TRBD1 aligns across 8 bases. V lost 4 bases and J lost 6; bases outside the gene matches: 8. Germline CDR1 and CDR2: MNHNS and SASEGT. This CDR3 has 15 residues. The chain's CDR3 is CASSGGTGSSNEQFF. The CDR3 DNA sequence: TGTGCCAGCAGTGGAGGGACAGGCTCTTCCAATGAGCAGTTCTTC.

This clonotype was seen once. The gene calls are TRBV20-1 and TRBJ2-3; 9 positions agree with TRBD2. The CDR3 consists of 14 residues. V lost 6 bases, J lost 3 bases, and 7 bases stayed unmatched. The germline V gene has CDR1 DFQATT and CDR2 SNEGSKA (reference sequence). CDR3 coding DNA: TGCAGTGCCCCTCTAGCGGGGATTACAGATACGCAGTATTTT. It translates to CSAPLAGITDTQYF.

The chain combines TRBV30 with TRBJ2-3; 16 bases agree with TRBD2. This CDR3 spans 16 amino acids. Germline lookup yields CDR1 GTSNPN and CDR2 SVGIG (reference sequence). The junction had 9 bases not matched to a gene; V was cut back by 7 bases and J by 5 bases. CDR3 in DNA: TGTGCCTCCACCGGGACTAGCGGGAGGGTAGGAGATACGCAGTATTTT. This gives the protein CASTGTSGRVGDTQYF.

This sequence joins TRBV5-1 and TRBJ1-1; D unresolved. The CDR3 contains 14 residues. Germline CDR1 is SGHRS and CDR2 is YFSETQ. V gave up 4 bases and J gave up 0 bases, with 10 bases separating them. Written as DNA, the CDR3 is TGCGCCAGCAGCGTGGACGGGATGAACACTGAAGCTTTCTTT. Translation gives CASSVDGMNTEAFF.

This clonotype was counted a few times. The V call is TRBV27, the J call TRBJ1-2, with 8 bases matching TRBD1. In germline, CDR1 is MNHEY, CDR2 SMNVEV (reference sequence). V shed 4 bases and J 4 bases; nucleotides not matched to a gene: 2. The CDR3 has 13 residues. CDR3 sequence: CASSWDRTYGYTF. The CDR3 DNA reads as TGTGCCAGCAGTTGGGACAGGACCTATGGCTACACCTTC.

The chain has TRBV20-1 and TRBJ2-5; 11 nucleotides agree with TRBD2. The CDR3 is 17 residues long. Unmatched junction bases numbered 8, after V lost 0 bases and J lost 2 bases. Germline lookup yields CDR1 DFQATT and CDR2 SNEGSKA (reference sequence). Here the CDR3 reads CSARDYLAGGLQETQYF. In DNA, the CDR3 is TGCAGTGCTAGAGATTATCTAGCGGGAGGCTTACAAGAGACCCAGTACTTC.

CDR3 nucleotides: TGTGCCTGGAGCCCTCAGACAGGGGGGAATCAGCCCCAGCATTTT. Translation gives CAWSPQTGGNQPQHF. This chain links TRBV30 with TRBJ1-5, with 9 bases identical to TRBD1. In germline, CDR1 is GTSNPN, CDR2 SVGIG (reference sequence). The CDR3 sequence is 15 residues long. V dropped 3 bases and J dropped 4; count of bases not matched to a gene: 7.

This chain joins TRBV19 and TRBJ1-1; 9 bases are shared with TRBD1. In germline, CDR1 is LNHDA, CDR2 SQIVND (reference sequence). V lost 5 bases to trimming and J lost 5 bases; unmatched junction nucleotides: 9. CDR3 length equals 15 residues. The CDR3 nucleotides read TGTGCCAGTAGTCCCCAACAGGGGGCCAAGACTGAAGCTTTCTTT. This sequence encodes CASSPQQGAKTEAFF.

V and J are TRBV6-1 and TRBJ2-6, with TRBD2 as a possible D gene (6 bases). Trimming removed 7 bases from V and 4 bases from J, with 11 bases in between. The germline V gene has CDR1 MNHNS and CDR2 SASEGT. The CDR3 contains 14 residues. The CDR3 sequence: CASTREPGANVLTF. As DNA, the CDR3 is TGTGCCAGCACCCGGGAGCCCGGGGCCAACGTCCTGACTTTC.

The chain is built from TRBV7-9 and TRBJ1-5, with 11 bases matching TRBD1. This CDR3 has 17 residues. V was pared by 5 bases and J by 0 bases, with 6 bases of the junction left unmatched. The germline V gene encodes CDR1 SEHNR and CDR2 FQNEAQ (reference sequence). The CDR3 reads CASSTGTGGYSNQPQHF. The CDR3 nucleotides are TGTGCCAGCAGCACCGGGACAGGGGGATATAGCAATCAGCCCCAGCATTTT.

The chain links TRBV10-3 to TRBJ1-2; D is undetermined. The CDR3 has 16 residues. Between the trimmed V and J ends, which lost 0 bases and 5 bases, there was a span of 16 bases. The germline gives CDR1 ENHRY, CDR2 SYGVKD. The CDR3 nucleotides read TGTGCCATCAGTGAGTCGATCGGCGGAGTTGGGTATGGCTACACCTTC. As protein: CAISESIGGVGYGYTF.

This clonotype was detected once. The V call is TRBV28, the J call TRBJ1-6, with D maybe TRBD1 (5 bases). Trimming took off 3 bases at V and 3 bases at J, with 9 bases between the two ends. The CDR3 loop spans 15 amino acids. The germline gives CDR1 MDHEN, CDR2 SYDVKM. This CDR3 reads CASSLRGHYNSPLHF. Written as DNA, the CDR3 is TGTGCCAGCAGTTTGCGAGGACACTATAATTCACCCCTCCACTTT.

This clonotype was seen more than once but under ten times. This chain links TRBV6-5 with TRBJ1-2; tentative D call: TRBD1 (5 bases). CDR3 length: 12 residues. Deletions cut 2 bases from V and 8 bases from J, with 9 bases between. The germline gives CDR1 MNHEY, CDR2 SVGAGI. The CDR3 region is CASSYLSGGYTF. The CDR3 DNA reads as TGTGCCAGCAGTTACCTCTCAGGGGGCTACACCTTC.

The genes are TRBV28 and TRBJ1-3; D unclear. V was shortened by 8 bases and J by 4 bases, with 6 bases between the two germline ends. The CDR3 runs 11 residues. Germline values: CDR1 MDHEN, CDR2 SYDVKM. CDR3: CASGEGNTIYF. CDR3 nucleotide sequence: TGTGCCAGCGGGGAGGGAAACACCATATATTTT.

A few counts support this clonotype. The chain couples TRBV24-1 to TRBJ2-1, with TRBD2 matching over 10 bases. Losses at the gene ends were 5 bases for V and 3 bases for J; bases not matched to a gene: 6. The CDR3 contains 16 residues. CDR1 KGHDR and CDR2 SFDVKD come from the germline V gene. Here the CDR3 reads CATSANLAGVYNEQFF. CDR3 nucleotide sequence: TGTGCCACCAGTGCCAATCTAGCGGGAGTCTACAATGAGCAGTTCTTC.